This T cell receptor (beta chain) is drawn from a study of blood T cell repertoires in COVID-19. Study overall: Material from acute and convalescent COVID-19 was sourced from the United States, Italy and Spain. Nucleic acid was either cDNA or gDNA, and it came from T cells, B-cell-depleted T cells, or PBMCs.

Authors' data handling: The assay estimated nucleated cells by amplifying reference gene primers. Sequenced by immunoSEQ multiplex PCR; TCRdb stores in-frame clones only, minus some. The V and J calls and clone size are taken from that table; D and trimming were inferred from the DNA. Of about 120,000 clones listed, approximately 81% are singletons. Germline-derived CDR1 and CDR2 are SGHRS and YFSETQ. This CDR3 spans 15 amino acids. Trimming at V came to 4 bases and at J to 3 bases, leaving 6 bases not matched to a gene. The sequence came from a man aged 50 or older with acute or convalescent COVID-19. J is TRBJ1-4 and V is TRBV5-1, with 7 bases lining up with TRBD1. The material sequenced was peripheral blood. The CDR3 DNA follows: TGCGCCAGCAGCCGCACAGGGGCGGCTAATGAAAAACTGTTTTTT. Translated, it gives CASSRTGAANEKLFF.